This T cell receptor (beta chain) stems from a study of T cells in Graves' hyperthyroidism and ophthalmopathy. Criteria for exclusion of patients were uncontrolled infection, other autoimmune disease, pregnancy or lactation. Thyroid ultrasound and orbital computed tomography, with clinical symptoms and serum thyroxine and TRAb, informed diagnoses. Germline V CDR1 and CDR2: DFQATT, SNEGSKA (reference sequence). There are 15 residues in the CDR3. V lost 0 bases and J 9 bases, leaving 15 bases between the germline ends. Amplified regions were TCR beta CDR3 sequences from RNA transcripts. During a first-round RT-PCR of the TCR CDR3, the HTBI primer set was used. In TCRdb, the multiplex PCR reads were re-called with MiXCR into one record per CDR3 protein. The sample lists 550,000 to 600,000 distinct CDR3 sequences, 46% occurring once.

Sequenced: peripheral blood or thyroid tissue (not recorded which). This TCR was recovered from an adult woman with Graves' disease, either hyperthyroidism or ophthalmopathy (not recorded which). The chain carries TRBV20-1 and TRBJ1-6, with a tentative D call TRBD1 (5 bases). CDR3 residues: CSARDGGREASPLHF. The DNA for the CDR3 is TGCAGTGCTAGAGATGGGGGGAGGGAAGCTTCACCCCTCCACTTT.